The present TCR beta chain was sequenced within a study of technical replicates of blood from several donors. Sequenced by immunoSEQ multiplex PCR; TCRdb stores in-frame clones only, minus some. The sample shows about 82,000 clones, more than 85% of them seen only once. The sequenced sample was T cells isolated from PBMCs. This receptor was identified in a human donor in good health.

The DNA for the CDR3 is TGTGCCACTAGAACGCAGGGATTCACCGGGGAGCTGTTTTTT. Translation gives CATRTQGFTGELFF. V is TRBV28 and J is TRBJ2-2, with D maybe TRBD1 (5 bases). The V end lost 10 bases, the J end lost 4 bases, and 16 bases lay between the germline ends. This CDR3 has 14 residues. The germline V gene encodes CDR1 MDHEN and CDR2 SYDVKM.